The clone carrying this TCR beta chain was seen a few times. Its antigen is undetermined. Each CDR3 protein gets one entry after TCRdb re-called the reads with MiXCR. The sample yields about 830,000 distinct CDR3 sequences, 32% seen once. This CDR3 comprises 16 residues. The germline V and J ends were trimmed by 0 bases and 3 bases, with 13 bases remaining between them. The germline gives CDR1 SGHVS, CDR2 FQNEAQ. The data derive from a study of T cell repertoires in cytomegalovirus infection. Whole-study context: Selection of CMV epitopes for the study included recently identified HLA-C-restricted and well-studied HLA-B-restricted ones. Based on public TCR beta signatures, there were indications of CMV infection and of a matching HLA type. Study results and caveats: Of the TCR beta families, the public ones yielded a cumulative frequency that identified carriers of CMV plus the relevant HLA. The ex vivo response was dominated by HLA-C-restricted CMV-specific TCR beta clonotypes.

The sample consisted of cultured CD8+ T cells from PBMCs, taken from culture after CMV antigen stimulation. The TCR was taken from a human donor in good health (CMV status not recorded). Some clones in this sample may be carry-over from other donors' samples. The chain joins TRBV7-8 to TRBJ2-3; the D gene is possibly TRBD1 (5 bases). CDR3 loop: CASSLAYNRLTDTQYF. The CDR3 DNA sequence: TGTGCCAGCAGCTTAGCGTACAACAGGCTAACAGATACGCAGTATTTT.